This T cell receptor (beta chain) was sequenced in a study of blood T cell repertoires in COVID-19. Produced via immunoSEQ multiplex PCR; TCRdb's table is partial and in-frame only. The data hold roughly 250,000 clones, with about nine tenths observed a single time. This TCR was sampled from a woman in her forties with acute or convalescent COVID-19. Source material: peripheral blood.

The CDR3 DNA sequence: TGTGCCAGCAGCCTACCGGCTCTTTCGAGGGTGGATGGCTACACCTTC. It translates to CASSLPALSRVDGYTF. The chain combines TRBV7-2 with TRBJ1-2, with D uncertain. This CDR3 is built from 16 residues. Germline CDR1 reads SGHTA; CDR2 reads FQGNSA. V was pared by 5 bases and J by 6 bases, with 22 bases between.